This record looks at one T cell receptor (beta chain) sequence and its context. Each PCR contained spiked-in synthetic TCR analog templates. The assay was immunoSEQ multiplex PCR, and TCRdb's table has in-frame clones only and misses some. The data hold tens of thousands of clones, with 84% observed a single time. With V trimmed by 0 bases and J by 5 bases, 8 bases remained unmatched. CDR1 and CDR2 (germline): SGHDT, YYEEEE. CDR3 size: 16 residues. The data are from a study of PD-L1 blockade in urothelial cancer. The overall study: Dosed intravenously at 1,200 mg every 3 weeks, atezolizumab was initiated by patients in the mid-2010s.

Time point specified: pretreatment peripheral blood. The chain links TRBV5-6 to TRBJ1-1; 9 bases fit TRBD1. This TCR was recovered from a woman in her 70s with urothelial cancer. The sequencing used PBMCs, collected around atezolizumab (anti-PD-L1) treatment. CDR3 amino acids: CASSLVGGQGSTEAFF. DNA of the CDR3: TGTGCCAGCAGCTTGGTGGGGGGACAGGGTTCGACTGAAGCTTTCTTT.